The 23 T cell receptor beta chains below come from one sample, sequenced in a study of blood T cell repertoires in COVID-19. The protocol was immunoSEQ multiplex PCR, while the TCRdb copy is restricted to in-frame clones and leaves out a portion. This table holds about 240,000 clones, approximately 87% found once. Sequenced material: peripheral blood. These TCRs come from a man aged 55 to 69 with acute or convalescent COVID-19.

The chain recombines TRBV19 with TRBJ2-7; TRBD2 is a possible D gene (6 bases). The CDR3 length is 14 residues. Germline lookup yields CDR1 LNHDA and CDR2 SQIVND (reference sequence). V was trimmed by 0 bases and J by 2 bases, leaving 8 bases between them. For the CDR3, the DNA is TGTGCCAGTAGTATAGACGGGGGTGCCTACGAGCAGTACTTC. Its protein product is CASSIDGGAYEQYF. Together with reference TRBV19 and TRBJ2-7, the CDR3 gives the full variable domain: DGGITQSPKYLFRKEGQNVTLSCEQNLNHDAMYWYRQDPGQGLRLIYYSQIVNDFQKGDIAEGYSVSREKKESFPLTVTSAQKNPTAFYLCASSIDGGAYEQYFGPGTRLTVT.

There are a few counts of this clone. The rearrangement uses TRBV19 and TRBJ2-7; TRBD2 aligns across 11 bases. The germline V gene encodes CDR1 LNHDA and CDR2 SQIVND (reference sequence). This CDR3 is 16 amino acids long. With V trimmed by 4 bases and J by 5 bases, 10 bases remained unmatched. The CDR3 loop is CASSTLRLAGGDEQYF. The DNA of the CDR3 is TGTGCCAGTAGTACACTTAGGCTAGCGGGAGGAGACGAGCAGTACTTC.

The chain links TRBV28 to TRBJ2-3; TRBD2 matches at 9 bases. The CDR3 totals 15 residues. Germline V CDR1 and CDR2: MDHEN, SYDVKM. Losses at the gene ends were 5 bases for V and 7 bases for J; bases not matched to a gene: 10. CDR3 region: CASSPGGTSLNTQYF. The CDR3 bases are TGTGCCAGCAGTCCTGGGGGGACTAGCCTTAATACGCAGTATTTT.

The genes are TRBV2 and TRBJ2-2; 9 bases are shared with TRBD2. This CDR3 has 15 residues. V gave up 6 bases and J gave up 1 base; unmatched junction bases: 3. The germline V gene encodes CDR1 SNHLY and CDR2 FYNNEI. The CDR3 sequence: CASSRLAVNTGELFF. The CDR3 DNA follows: TGTGCCAGCAGCAGACTAGCGGTGAACACCGGGGAGCTGTTTTTT.

The rearrangement uses TRBV6-2 or TRBV6-3 and TRBJ2-1; D gene unclear. The length of the CDR3 is 13 residues. CDR1 is MNHEY, CDR2 SVGEGT, per germline. Trimming shortened V by 6 bases and J by 5 bases, and 11 bases separated the two germline ends. For the CDR3, the DNA is TGTGCCAGCAGCCCCGCACATAACAATGAGCAGTTCTTC. Its protein product is CASSPAHNNEQFF.

The rearrangement links TRBV9 to TRBJ2-1; tentatively, D is TRBD2 (5 bases). The V end lost 2 bases, the J end lost 8 bases, and 20 bases lay between the germline ends. The CDR3 is 16 amino acids. Germline V CDR1 and CDR2: SGDLS, YYNGEE. In DNA form, the CDR3 reads TGTGCCAGCAGCGTGGAAGCGGACCCCCTTCTCGATGAGCAGTTCTTC. Translated, it gives CASSVEADPLLDEQFF. The variable domain in full, with the rest retrieved from reference TRBV9 and TRBJ2-1, is DSGVTQTPKHLITATGQRVTLRCSPRSGDLSVYWYQQSLDQGLQFLIQYYNGEERAKGNILERFSAQQFPDLHSELNLSSLELGDSALYFCASSVEADPLLDEQFFGPGTRLTVL.

The chain joins TRBV30 to TRBJ2-1; 8 nucleotides match TRBD2. This CDR3 is 14 amino acids long. The trim removed 4 bases at V and 7 bases at J, leaving 9 bases unmatched. CDR1 and CDR2 from the germline V gene are GTSNPN and SVGIG (reference sequence). DNA of the CDR3: TGTGCCTGGATCTCACGGGAGGGTTGGAATGAGCAGTTCTTC. Translated, it gives CAWISREGWNEQFF.

The chain is built from TRBV3-1 (or the pseudogene TRBV3-2) and TRBJ2-1; TRBD2 aligns across 9 bases. CDR3 length: 17 amino acids. Germline V gene data show CDR1 as LGHDT and CDR2 as YNNKEL (reference sequence). V lost 3 bases to trimming and J lost 6 bases; unmatched junction nucleotides: 12. CDR3 nucleotides: TGTGCCAGCAGCCAGGGCAAGGGCGGGAGGGCCTCCAATGAGCAGTTCTTC. It translates to CASSQGKGGRASNEQFF.

J is TRBJ1-6 and V is TRBV5-8, with D possibly matching TRBD1 (5 bases). V was clipped by 4 bases and J by 6 bases, with 14 bases between them. Germline loops: CDR1 SGHTS, CDR2 YDEGEE. The CDR3 has 15 amino acids. CDR3 nucleotides: TGTGCCAGCAGCGCCCTTCGGGGGATTAATTCACCCCTCCACTTT. Translation: CASSALRGINSPLHF.

V is TRBV7-9 and J is TRBJ2-7, with TRBD1 identical over 11 bases. J gave up 1 base and V 5 bases, and 4 bases lay outside the gene matches. The V gene's germline CDR1 is SEHNR and CDR2 FQNEAQ (reference sequence). There are 15 residues in the CDR3. For the CDR3, the DNA is TGTGCCAGCAGCCCGGGACAGGGGGTTTCCTACGAGCAGTACTTC. Translation gives CASSPGQGVSYEQYF.

This sequence joins TRBV19 and TRBJ1-5; TRBD1 is a possible D gene (6 bases). From germline, CDR1 is LNHDA and CDR2 SQIVND (reference sequence). The CDR3 totals 14 residues. V was trimmed by 8 bases and J by 0 bases, leaving 11 bases between them. CDR3 in DNA: TGTGCCAGTTGGACAGAGCTTAGCAATCAGCCCCAGCATTTT. This sequence encodes CASWTELSNQPQHF.

The chain uses TRBV11-3 and TRBJ2-3, with 10 bases matching TRBD2. The CDR3 runs 17 residues. CDR1 is SGHNT, CDR2 YENEEA, per germline. After removal of 4 bases from V and 8 bases from J, the junction contained 15 bases not matched to a gene. This chain's CDR3 is CASSYPLAGERLGTQYF. CDR3 sequence (DNA): TGTGCCAGCAGCTACCCCCTAGCGGGAGAACGGTTGGGTACGCAGTATTTT.

The chain joins TRBV5-4 to TRBJ2-7, with 7 bases identical to TRBD1. The trim removed 3 bases at V and 2 bases at J, leaving 2 bases unmatched. This CDR3 region has 13 residues. Per germline, CDR1 SGHNT and CDR2 YYREEE (reference sequence). CDR3 DNA sequence: TGTGCCAGCAGCTCAGACAGGGCCTACGAGCAGTACTTC. It specifies CASSSDRAYEQYF.

V gene TRBV30 combines with J gene TRBJ1-4; 7 nucleotides line up with TRBD1. This CDR3 region has 16 residues. Germline CDR1 reads GTSNPN; CDR2 reads SVGIG (reference sequence). The J segment lost 5 bases and the V segment lost 1 base, leaving 10 bases of the junction unmatched. CDR3: CAWSGPRTGRNEKLFF. CDR3 DNA: TGTGCCTGGAGTGGACCCCGGACAGGCCGAAATGAAAAACTGTTTTTT.

The V call is TRBV6-2 or TRBV6-3, the J call TRBJ1-3; TRBD1 aligns across 7 bases. J gave up 0 bases and V 5 bases, and 4 bases lay outside the gene matches. The germline gives CDR1 MNHEY, CDR2 SVGEGT. This CDR3 region has 15 residues. The chain's CDR3 is CASSDRADSGNTIYF. The CDR3 DNA sequence: TGTGCCAGCAGTGACAGGGCTGACTCTGGAAACACCATATATTTT.

The V and J genes are TRBV6-5 and TRBJ2-1, with 11 bases lining up with TRBD2. CDR3 length equals 15 residues. J was trimmed by 4 bases and V by 6 bases; bases with no gene match: 5. In germline, CDR1 is MNHEY, CDR2 SVGAGI. The CDR3 reads CASRTGTSGYNEQFF. CDR3 bases: TGTGCCAGCAGGACCGGGACTAGCGGATACAATGAGCAGTTCTTC.

The chain carries TRBV12-3 or TRBV12-4 and TRBJ2-5; no firm D call. The CDR3 is made up of 13 amino acids. V dropped 5 bases and J dropped 5 bases, with 12 bases sitting between them. The CDR3 sequence is CASSKRERETQYF. The CDR3 DNA follows: TGTGCCAGCAGTAAGAGAGAACGGGAGACCCAGTACTTC.

Here the CDR3 reads CASSNPTTRSNQPQHF. CDR3 coding DNA: TGTGCCAGTAGTAACCCGACGACACGAAGCAATCAGCCCCAGCATTTT. This rearrangement joins TRBV19 to TRBJ1-5; no firm D call. The V end lost 4 bases, the J end lost 1 base, and 14 bases lay between the germline ends. The length of the CDR3 is 16 residues. CDR1 and CDR2 from the germline V gene are LNHDA and SQIVND (reference sequence).

This clone has only one observation. The gene calls are TRBV7-3 and TRBJ1-2; TRBD1 is a possible D gene (6 bases). Trimming removed 5 bases from V and 3 bases from J, with 13 bases in between. The CDR3 has 14 residues. Germline V gene sequence: CDR1 SGHTA, CDR2 FQGTGA. CDR3 in amino acids: CASSPRGGYYGYTF. In DNA form, the CDR3 reads TGTGCCAGCAGCCCACGTGGGGGCTACTATGGCTACACCTTC. The full variable domain, completed using reference TRBV7-3 and TRBJ1-2, is GAGVSQTPSNKVTEKGKYVELRCDPISGHTALYWYRQSLGQGPEFLIYFQGTGAADDSGLPNDRFFAVRPEGSVSTLKIQRTERGDSAVYLCASSPRGGYYGYTFGSGTRLTVV.

V is TRBV6-5 and J is TRBJ1-6, with 9 positions matching TRBD1. The V gene's germline CDR1 is MNHEY and CDR2 SVGAGI. The CDR3 covers 15 residues. The junction had 12 bases not matched to a gene; V was cut back by 8 bases and J by 10 bases. CDR3 nucleotides: TGTGCCAGCGACATCCCGGGACAGGGTGGATCACCCCTCCACTTT. Protein product: CASDIPGQGGSPLHF.

The chain couples TRBV2 to TRBJ2-3; no definite D call. CDR3 size: 13 residues. Germline CDR1 SNHLY, CDR2 FYNNEI. V was trimmed by 9 bases and J by 2 bases, leaving 12 bases between them. The CDR3 loop is CARETEVTDTQYF. The CDR3 coding sequence is TGTGCCAGGGAGACTGAGGTCACAGATACGCAGTATTTT.

The V and J genes are TRBV9 and TRBJ2-1; TRBD2 aligns across 10 bases. Germline trimming cut 4 bases from V and 3 bases from J; bases unmatched to any gene: 10. The CDR3 runs 17 residues. Germline V lookup: CDR1 SGDLS, CDR2 YYNGEE. In nucleotides, the CDR3 is TGTGCCAGCAGCCCCCGACCCAGACTAGCGGGCTACAATGAGCAGTTCTTC. Protein: CASSPRPRLAGYNEQFF. The full variable domain, its missing parts supplied by reference TRBV9 and TRBJ2-1, is DSGVTQTPKHLITATGQRVTLRCSPRSGDLSVYWYQQSLDQGLQFLIQYYNGEERAKGNILERFSAQQFPDLHSELNLSSLELGDSALYFCASSPRPRLAGYNEQFFGPGTRLTVL.

The chain couples TRBV4-3 to TRBJ2-2, with 8 bases that match TRBD2. The V gene end was trimmed by 0 bases and the J gene end by 2 bases; junction bases not matched to a gene: 11. Germline-derived CDR1 and CDR2 are LGHNA and YSLEER. The CDR3 spans 19 residues. CDR3 bases: TGCGCCAGCAGCCAAGATTATACAGGACTAGCCTTTAACACCGGGGAGCTGTTTTTT. It yields the protein CASSQDYTGLAFNTGELFF.